These 21 T cell receptor beta chains were all obtained from the same sample, sequenced in a study of PD-1 blockade in classical Hodgkin lymphoma. Profiled with immunoSEQ multiplex PCR; TCRdb holds only in-frame clones, not every one. The profile shows more than 50,000 clones, 75% to 90% of them singletons. Every one of the patients relapsed after autologous stem cell transplantation (brentuximab vedotin exposure was variable). The material sequenced was peripheral blood mononuclear cells (PBMCs), taken at baseline. These receptors all stem from a human donor with classical Hodgkin lymphoma.

This sequence joins TRBV10-1 and TRBJ2-7, with D possibly matching TRBD2 (5 bases). The CDR3 contains 13 residues. Trimming cost V 7 bases and J 9 bases, with 19 bases left between them. The V gene's germline CDR1 is WNHNN and CDR2 SYGVQD (reference sequence). Here the CDR3 reads CASIGADALGQYF. The CDR3 nucleotides read TGCGCCAGCATCGGAGCGGACGCTTTAGGGCAGTACTTC.

J is TRBJ1-3 and V is TRBV2, with D perhaps matching TRBD1 (5 bases). Trimming removed 6 bases at V and 1 base at J, with 13 bases between. The CDR3 has 15 residues. Looked up from germline, CDR1 is SNHLY and CDR2 is FYNNEI. The CDR3 DNA sequence: TGTGCCAGCAGGCCTCACGGGACTTCTGGAAACACCATATATTTT. Its translation: CASRPHGTSGNTIYF.

J is TRBJ2-5 and V is TRBV30, with 8 bases identical to TRBD2. Germline values: CDR1 GTSNPN, CDR2 SVGIG (reference sequence). This CDR3 has 15 amino acids. J gave up 4 bases and V 0 bases, and 7 bases lay outside the gene matches. The DNA of the CDR3 is TGTGCCTGGAGTGTACTTGGGCTAGCGGGAGAGACCCAGTACTTC. Its translation is CAWSVLGLAGETQYF.

V and J are TRBV4-1 and TRBJ1-5; weak D call: TRBD1 (5 bases). Germline CDR1 reads MGHRA; CDR2 reads YSYEKL. The germline V and J ends were trimmed by 0 bases and 10 bases, with 16 bases remaining between them. The CDR3 runs 15 residues. CDR3 bases: TGCGCCAGCAGCCAAGATCGGGGGGGAGGACGTCCCCAGCATTTT. Its translation: CASSQDRGGGRPQHF.

J is TRBJ1-2 and V is TRBV28; possibly TRBD1 for D (6 bases). The CDR3 covers 15 residues. Trimming took off 3 bases at V and 2 bases at J, with 13 bases between the two ends. In germline, CDR1 is MDHEN, CDR2 SYDVKM. CDR3 loop: CASSFPDRKNYGYTF. CDR3 nucleotide sequence: TGTGCCAGCAGTTTCCCAGACAGGAAGAACTATGGCTACACCTTC.

The chain uses TRBV29-1 and TRBJ2-3, with 7 bases aligning to TRBD1. With V trimmed by 7 bases and J by 2 bases, 6 bases remained unmatched. Per the germline V gene, CDR1 is SQVTM and CDR2 is ANQGSEA. This CDR3 contains 13 residues. In DNA, the CDR3 is TGCAGCGCCGAGGGGGCGATCACAGATACGCAGTATTTT. Translating it yields CSAEGAITDTQYF.

The chain carries TRBV10-3 and TRBJ2-7; 8 positions agree with TRBD2. V shed 1 base, J shed 1 base, and the junction held 6 bases outside the gene matches. CDR3 length: 16 amino acids. Germline V gene lookup returns CDR1 ENHRY and CDR2 SYGVKD. The CDR3: CAISEYPAGESYEQYF. For the CDR3, the DNA is TGTGCCATCAGTGAGTATCCAGCGGGGGAATCCTACGAGCAGTACTTC.

This clone was observed a single time. Other DNA variants within this sample encode the same CDR3. The chain uses TRBV6-1 and TRBJ1-5, with 8 bases lining up with TRBD1. With V trimmed by 4 bases and J by 6 bases, 2 bases remained unmatched. Germline assignment: CDR1 MNHNS and CDR2 SASEGT. The CDR3 spans 13 residues. The DNA for the CDR3 is TGTGCCAGCAGTGGTACAGGGGGTCAGCCCCAGCATTTT. This gives the protein CASSGTGGQPQHF.

V is TRBV19 and J is TRBJ1-1; unclear D gene. Germline CDR1 and CDR2: LNHDA and SQIVND (reference sequence). The length of the CDR3 is 14 residues. Trimming stripped 0 bases from V and 5 bases from J, with 10 bases between. The CDR3 region is CASSIDQGFTEAFF. In nucleotides, the CDR3 is TGTGCCAGTAGTATAGATCAAGGGTTTACTGAAGCTTTCTTT.

This clone came up once. This chain joins TRBV5-1 and TRBJ1-2, with D hard to call. Germline assignment: CDR1 SGHRS and CDR2 YFSETQ. V gave up 0 bases and J gave up 8 bases, with 14 bases separating them. This CDR3 is 14 amino acids long. The CDR3 nucleotides read TGCGCCAGCAGCTTGGGAGTCCGGGGTGAAGGCTACACCTTC. Encoded protein: CASSLGVRGEGYTF.

This clone was recorded only once. This sequence joins TRBV7-5 and TRBJ2-3. TRBV7-5 is noted as a pseudogene. The CDR3 runs 13 residues. The CDR3 here is CARSQQLVNTQYF. CDR3 sequence (DNA): TGTGCCAGAAGCCAGCAACTTGTCAATACGCAGTATTTT.

The chain uses TRBV23-1 and TRBJ2-1; possibly TRBD1 for D (6 bases). TRBV23-1 is reported as an ORF; its role is uncertain. The CDR3 is 15 amino acids. The V and J ends lost 9 bases and 6 bases respectively, with 21 bases between them. The CDR3 coding sequence is TGCGCCAGGAAACATCCACAGGGCCAATCCAATGAGCAGTTCTTC. This sequence encodes CARKHPQGQSNEQFF.

This rearrangement joins TRBV18 to TRBJ2-7, with D perhaps TRBD1 (5 bases). CDR1 is KGHSH and CDR2 is LQKENI in the germline V gene. V was clipped by 1 base and J by 3 bases, with 16 bases between them. CDR3 length: 16 amino acids. The CDR3 is CASSPRVAGKFYEQYF. As DNA, the CDR3 is TGTGCCAGCTCACCACGAGTGGCAGGGAAATTCTACGAGCAGTACTTC. The full variable domain, in which reference TRBV18 and TRBJ2-7 provide the parts outside the CDR3, is NAGVMQNPRHLVRRRGQEARLRCSPMKGHSHVYWYRQLPEEGLKFMVYLQKENIIDESGMPKERFSAEFPKEGPSILRIQQVVRGDSAAYFCASSPRVAGKFYEQYFGPGTRLTVT.

This clone was detected a few times. This chain joins TRBV5-6 and TRBJ2-2, with D unresolved. Germline CDR1 and CDR2: SGHDT and YYEEEE. The CDR3 runs to 15 residues. V was trimmed by 4 bases and J by 2 bases, leaving 12 bases between them. For the CDR3, the DNA is TGTGCCAGCAGCAAGGGAAATAGAAACACCGGGGAGCTGTTTTTT. It is translated as CASSKGNRNTGELFF.

The chain couples TRBV7-9 to TRBJ1-1; the D is unclear. The CDR3 length is 15 residues. Deletions cut 7 bases from V and 3 bases from J, with 18 bases between. CDR1 is SEHNR and CDR2 is FQNEAQ in the germline V gene (reference sequence). The CDR3 DNA is TGTGCCAGCACCCTCCGAGAGGAGGAGCACACTGAAGCTTTCTTT. It translates to CASTLREEEHTEAFF.

This chain joins TRBV19 and TRBJ1-6; D is unclear. The CDR3 is made up of 15 amino acids. Trimming took 3 bases from V and 1 from J, leaving 7 bases between them. Germline lookup yields CDR1 LNHDA and CDR2 SQIVND (reference sequence). CDR3 protein: CASSMRVSYNSPLHF. CDR3 nucleotide sequence: TGTGCCAGTAGTATGCGTGTATCCTATAATTCACCCCTCCACTTT.

By frequency in the sample, this clone is medium-sized (0.01 to 0.1%). CDR3 region: CASLRTGLMNTEAFF. CDR3 coding DNA: TGTGCCAGCCTCAGGACGGGGCTTATGAACACTGAAGCTTTCTTT. This chain links TRBV7-2 with TRBJ1-1; a weak D match, TRBD1 (5 bases). V lost 8 bases and J lost 0, with 16 bases in between. CDR3 length: 15 amino acids. Germline V gene sequence: CDR1 SGHTA, CDR2 FQGNSA. Complete variable domain (other parts from reference TRBV7-2 and TRBJ1-1): GAGVSQSPSNKVTEKGKDVELRCDPISGHTALYWYRQSLGQGLEFLIYFQGNSAPDKSGLPSDRFSAERTGGSVSTLTIQRTQQEDSAVYLCASLRTGLMNTEAFFGQGTRLTVV.

The chain recombines TRBV6-5 with TRBJ2-3, with D tentatively TRBD1 (5 bases). The CDR3 spans 12 residues. Germline CDR1 MNHEY, CDR2 SVGAGI. Trimming shortened V by 6 bases and J by 8 bases, and 12 bases separated the two germline ends. In DNA, the CDR3 is TGTGCCAGCAGCCAGGGTTTAGGTACGCAGTATTTT. Residues: CASSQGLGTQYF.

This clone was observed a single time. Germline and junction disagree at one end, which may indicate a read error. The chain links TRBV10-3 to TRBJ2-1, with 8 bases aligning to TRBD2. The germline CDR1 and CDR2 sequences are ENHRY and SYGVKD. The CDR3 is 17 residues long. The CDR3 protein is CAITERMTGGLYNEQFF. The CDR3 DNA sequence: TGTGCCATCACTGAGCGGATGACGGGGGGGCTTTACAATGAGCAGTTCTTC.

This rearrangement joins TRBV19 to TRBJ1-2; TRBD1 matches 9 bases. Germline V CDR1 and CDR2: LNHDA, SQIVND (reference sequence). The CDR3 is 18 residues long. V trimming: 9 bases; J trimming: 7 bases; junction bases outside the gene matches: 24. CDR3 sequence (DNA): TGTGCCAGCGCCGGGGGACAGGGAAGTTTTGGGGCGCTGAGTGGCTACACCTTC. This codes for CASAGGQGSFGALSGYTF.

The chain uses TRBV6-5 and TRBJ1-5; D is unresolved. The CDR3 extends over 14 amino acids. Trimming left V 2 bases short and J 5 bases short, with 10 bases between. The germline CDR1 and CDR2 sequences are MNHEY and SVGAGI. This chain's CDR3 is CASSYDVSYQPQHF. The DNA for the CDR3 is TGTGCCAGCAGTTACGACGTTAGTTATCAGCCCCAGCATTTT.